A selection of T cell receptor beta chains follows, all from one sample in a study of cytomegalovirus exposure and HLA in healthy donors. TCRdb's table, derived via immunoSEQ multiplex PCR, lists solely in-frame clones and lacks some. Found here are around 100,000 clones, 73% of them singletons; the top ten hold around 0.95%. Sequencing was performed on PBMCs. The receptors were sampled from a woman in her twenties or thirties in good health and CMV-seronegative. The CDR3 runs from the conserved cysteine through the conserved F or W. The D gene is left open where the match is weak. The listing skips clone size in some rows; elsewhere it reads once, few, many or a size class.

clone_size: few
j_call: TRBJ2-7
v_call: TRBV2
d_call: -
cdr3_aa: CASRDISDEQYF
cdr3_nt: TGTGCCAGCAGAGACATTTCCGACGAGCAGTACTTC

clone_size: few
j_call: TRBJ2-3
v_call: TRBV6-1
d_call: TRBD1
cdr3_aa: CASSSTGDSTDTQYF
cdr3_nt: TGTGCCAGCAGTTCGACAGGGGATAGCACAGATACGCAGTATTTT

clone_size: -
j_call: TRBJ1-1
v_call: TRBV18
d_call: -
cdr3_aa: CASSPGLGGTEAFF
cdr3_nt: TGTGCCAGCTCACCCGGGCTAGGGGGCACTGAAGCTTTCTTT

clone_size: -
j_call: TRBJ2-7
v_call: TRBV4-2
d_call: TRBD2
cdr3_aa: CASSQGLAGDEQYF
cdr3_nt: TGTGCCAGCAGCCAAGGACTAGCGGGAGACGAGCAGTACTTC

clone_size: -
j_call: TRBJ1-2
v_call: TRBV19
d_call: TRBD1
cdr3_aa: CASSRRTGAGGYTF
cdr3_nt: TGTGCCAGTAGCCGACGGACAGGGGCGGGTGGCTACACCTTC

clone_size: -
j_call: TRBJ1-1
v_call: TRBV27
d_call: -
cdr3_aa: CASSLNSRGVTEAFF
cdr3_nt: TGTGCCAGCAGTTTGAATTCCCGGGGGGTCACTGAAGCTTTCTTT

clone_size: few
j_call: TRBJ1-2
v_call: TRBV7-8
d_call: -
cdr3_aa: CASSLRGEGRPYGYTF
cdr3_nt: TGTGCCAGCAGTCTTAGAGGAGAGGGCAGACCCTATGGCTACACCTTC

clone_size: -
j_call: TRBJ1-5
v_call: TRBV19
d_call: TRBD1
cdr3_aa: CASEGQGGQPQHF
cdr3_nt: TGTGCCAGTGAAGGACAGGGAGGTCAGCCCCAGCATTTT

clone_size: -
j_call: TRBJ2-7
v_call: TRBV2
d_call: TRBD1
cdr3_aa: CASRVTGVPSYEQYF
cdr3_nt: TGTGCCAGCAGGGTGACAGGGGTTCCTTCCTACGAGCAGTACTTC

clone_size: few
j_call: TRBJ1-3
v_call: TRBV5-1
d_call: -
cdr3_aa: CASSFEGLTGNTIYF
cdr3_nt: TGCGCCAGCAGCTTTGAGGGACTTACTGGAAACACCATATATTTT

clone_size: -
j_call: TRBJ1-1
v_call: TRBV7-9
d_call: TRBD1
cdr3_aa: CASRPGQQNTEAFF
cdr3_nt: TGTGCCAGCAGGCCGGGACAGCAGAACACTGAAGCTTTCTTT

clone_size: -
j_call: TRBJ1-1
v_call: TRBV7-2
d_call: -
cdr3_aa: CASSLQGWGETEAFF
cdr3_nt: TGTGCCAGCAGCTTACAAGGATGGGGAGAAACTGAAGCTTTCTTT

clone_size: -
j_call: TRBJ2-5
v_call: TRBV7-8
d_call: -
cdr3_aa: CASSSSSRAPPRETQYF
cdr3_nt: TGTGCCAGCAGTTCCTCCTCAAGAGCCCCCCCCCGGGAGACCCAGTACTTC

clone_size: -
j_call: TRBJ1-2
v_call: TRBV4-2
d_call: -
cdr3_aa: CASSQDGGTASAGYTF
cdr3_nt: TGTGCCAGCAGCCAAGACGGGGGGACGGCCTCGGCTGGCTACACCTTC

clone_size: -
j_call: TRBJ1-3
v_call: TRBV5-1
d_call: -
cdr3_aa: CASSLVPLSPIYF
cdr3_nt: TGCGCCAGCAGCTTGGTCCCTTTAAGCCCCATATATTTT

clone_size: few
j_call: TRBJ2-5
v_call: TRBV14
d_call: TRBD2
cdr3_aa: CASSLSGVETQYF
cdr3_nt: TGTGCCAGCAGTTTGAGCGGGGTTGAGACCCAGTACTTC

clone_size: -
j_call: TRBJ2-5
v_call: TRBV7-2
d_call: TRBD1
cdr3_aa: CASSFYPQGVGETQYF
cdr3_nt: TGTGCCAGCAGCTTCTACCCTCAGGGGGTCGGAGAGACCCAGTACTTC

clone_size: -
j_call: TRBJ2-4
v_call: TRBV4-2
d_call: -
cdr3_aa: CASSQNSGLIVNIQYF
cdr3_nt: TGTGCCAGCAGCCAAAACTCAGGGTTAATAGTAAACATTCAGTACTTC

clone_size: -
j_call: TRBJ2-7
v_call: TRBV4-1
d_call: TRBD2
cdr3_aa: CASSHPGTSDPFYYEQYF
cdr3_nt: TGCGCCAGCAGTCACCCCGGGACTAGCGATCCCTTTTACTACGAGCAGTACTTC

clone_size: -
j_call: TRBJ1-2
v_call: TRBV5-6
d_call: TRBD1
cdr3_aa: CASSLIPGGADYGYTF
cdr3_nt: TGTGCCAGCAGCTTGATTCCAGGGGGCGCCGACTATGGCTACACCTTC

clone_size: -
j_call: TRBJ2-7
v_call: TRBV15
d_call: TRBD2
cdr3_aa: CATSWGGTNYEQYF
cdr3_nt: TGTGCCACCAGCTGGGGGGGGACTAACTACGAGCAGTACTTC

clone_size: -
j_call: TRBJ1-2
v_call: TRBV30
d_call: -
cdr3_aa: CAWSAGRGPIF
cdr3_nt: TGTGCCTGGAGTGCGGGCAGGGGCCCCATCTTC

clone_size: -
j_call: TRBJ2-7
v_call: TRBV10-3
d_call: TRBD2
cdr3_aa: CAISSGLAGGGEQYF
cdr3_nt: TGTGCCATCAGTTCGGGACTAGCGGGGGGAGGCGAGCAGTACTTC